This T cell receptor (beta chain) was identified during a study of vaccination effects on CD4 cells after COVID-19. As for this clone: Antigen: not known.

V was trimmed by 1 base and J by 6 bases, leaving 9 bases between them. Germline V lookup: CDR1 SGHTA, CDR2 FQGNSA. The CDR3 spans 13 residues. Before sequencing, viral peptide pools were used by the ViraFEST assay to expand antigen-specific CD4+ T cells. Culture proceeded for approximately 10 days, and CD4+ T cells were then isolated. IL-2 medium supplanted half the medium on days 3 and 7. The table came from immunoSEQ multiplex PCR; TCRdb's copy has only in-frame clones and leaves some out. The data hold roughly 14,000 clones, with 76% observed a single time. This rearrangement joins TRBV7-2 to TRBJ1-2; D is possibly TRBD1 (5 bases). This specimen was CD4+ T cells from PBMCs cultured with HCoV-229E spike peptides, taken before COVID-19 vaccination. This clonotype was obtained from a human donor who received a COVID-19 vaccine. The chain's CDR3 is CASSLVEGNGYTF. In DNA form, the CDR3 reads TGTGCCAGCAGCTTAGTCGAGGGGAATGGCTACACCTTC.